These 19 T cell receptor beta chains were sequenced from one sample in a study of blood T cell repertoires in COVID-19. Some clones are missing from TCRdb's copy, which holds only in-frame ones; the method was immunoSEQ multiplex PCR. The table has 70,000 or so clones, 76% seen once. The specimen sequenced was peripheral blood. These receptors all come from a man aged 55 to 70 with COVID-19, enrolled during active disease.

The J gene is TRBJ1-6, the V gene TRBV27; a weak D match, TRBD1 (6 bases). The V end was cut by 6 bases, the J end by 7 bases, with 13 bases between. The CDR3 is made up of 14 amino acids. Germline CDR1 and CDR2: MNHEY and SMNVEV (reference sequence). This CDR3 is CASRISQGNSPLHF. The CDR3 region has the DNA TGTGCCAGCAGGATTTCCCAGGGGAATTCACCCCTCCACTTT.

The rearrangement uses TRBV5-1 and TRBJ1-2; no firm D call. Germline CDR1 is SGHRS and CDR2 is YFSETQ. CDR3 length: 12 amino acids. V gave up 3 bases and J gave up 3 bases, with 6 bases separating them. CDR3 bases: TGCGCCAGCAGCTGGGAGGACTATGGCTACACCTTC. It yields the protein CASSWEDYGYTF.

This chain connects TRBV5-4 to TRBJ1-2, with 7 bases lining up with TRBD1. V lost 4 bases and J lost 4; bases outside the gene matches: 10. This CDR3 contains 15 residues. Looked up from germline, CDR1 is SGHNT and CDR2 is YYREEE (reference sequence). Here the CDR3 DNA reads TGTGCCAGCAGCGAATCGACAGGGCTGGTCTATGGCTACACCTTC. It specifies CASSESTGLVYGYTF.

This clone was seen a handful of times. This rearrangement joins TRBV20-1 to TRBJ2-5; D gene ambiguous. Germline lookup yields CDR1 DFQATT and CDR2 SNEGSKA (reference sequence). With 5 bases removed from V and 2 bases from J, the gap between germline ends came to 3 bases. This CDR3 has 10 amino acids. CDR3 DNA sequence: TGCAGTGCTGCGCAAGAGACCCAGTACTTC. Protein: CSAAQETQYF.

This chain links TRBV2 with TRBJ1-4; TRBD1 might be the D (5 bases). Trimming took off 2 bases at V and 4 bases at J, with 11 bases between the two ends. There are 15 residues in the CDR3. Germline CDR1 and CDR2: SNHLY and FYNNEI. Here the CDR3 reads CASSEPGGSNEKLFF. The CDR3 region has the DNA TGTGCCAGCAGTGAACCGGGGGGTAGTAATGAAAAACTGTTTTTT.

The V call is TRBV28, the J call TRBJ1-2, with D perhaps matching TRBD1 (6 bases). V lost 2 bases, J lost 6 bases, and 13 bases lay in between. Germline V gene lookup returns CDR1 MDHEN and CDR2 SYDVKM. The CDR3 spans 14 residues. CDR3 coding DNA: TGTGCCAGCAGTTTACCAGGGTCAGGGGATGGCTACACCTTC. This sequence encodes CASSLPGSGDGYTF.

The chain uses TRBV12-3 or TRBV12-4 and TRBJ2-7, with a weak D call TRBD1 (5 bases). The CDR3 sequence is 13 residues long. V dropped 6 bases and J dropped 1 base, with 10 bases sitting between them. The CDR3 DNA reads TGTGCCAGCAGGGAACAGGAGTCCTACGAGCAGTACTTC. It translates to CASREQESYEQYF.

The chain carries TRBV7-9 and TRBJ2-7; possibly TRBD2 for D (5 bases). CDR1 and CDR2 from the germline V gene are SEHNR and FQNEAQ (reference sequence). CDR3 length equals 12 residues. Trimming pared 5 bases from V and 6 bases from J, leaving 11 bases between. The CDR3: CASSRPRGEQYF. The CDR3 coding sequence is TGTGCCAGCAGCCGACCCCGGGGCGAGCAGTACTTC.

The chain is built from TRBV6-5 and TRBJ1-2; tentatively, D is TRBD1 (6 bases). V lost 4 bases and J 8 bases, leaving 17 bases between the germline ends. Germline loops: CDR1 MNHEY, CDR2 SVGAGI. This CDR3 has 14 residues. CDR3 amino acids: CASSSSQGLLGYTF. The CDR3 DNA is TGTGCCAGCAGTTCCTCCCAGGGGCTCTTAGGCTACACCTTC.

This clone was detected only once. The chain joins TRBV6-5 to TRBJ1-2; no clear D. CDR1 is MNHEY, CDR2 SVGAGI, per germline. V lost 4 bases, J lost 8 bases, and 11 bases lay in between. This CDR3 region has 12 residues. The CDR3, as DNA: TGTGCCAGCAGTTTCCTGGGAGCCGGCTACACCTTC. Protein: CASSFLGAGYTF.

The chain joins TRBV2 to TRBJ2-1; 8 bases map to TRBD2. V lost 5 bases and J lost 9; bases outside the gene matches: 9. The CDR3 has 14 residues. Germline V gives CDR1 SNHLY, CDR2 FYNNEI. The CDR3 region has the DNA TGTGCCAGCAGTTCGGGGGGGCCAATGATTGAGCAGTTCTTC. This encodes CASSSGGPMIEQFF.

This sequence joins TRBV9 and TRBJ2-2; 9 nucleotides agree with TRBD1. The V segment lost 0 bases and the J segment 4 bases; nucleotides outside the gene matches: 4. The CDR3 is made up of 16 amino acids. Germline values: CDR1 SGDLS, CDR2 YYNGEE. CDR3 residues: CASSVDRGPGTGELFF. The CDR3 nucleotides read TGTGCCAGCAGCGTAGACAGGGGGCCGGGCACCGGGGAGCTGTTTTTT.

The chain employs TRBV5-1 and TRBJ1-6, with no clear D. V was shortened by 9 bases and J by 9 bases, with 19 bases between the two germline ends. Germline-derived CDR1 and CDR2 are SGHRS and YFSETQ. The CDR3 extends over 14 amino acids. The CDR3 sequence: CATTDGTEGSPLHF. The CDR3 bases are TGCGCCACTACAGACGGAACAGAGGGTTCACCCCTCCACTTT.

The CDR3 region has the DNA TGTGCCAGTAGTATTCAGGGTGCGGTTGGTACCGGGGAGCTGTTTTTT. Translation gives CASSIQGAVGTGELFF. The gene calls are TRBV19 and TRBJ2-2, with D possibly matching TRBD1 (5 bases). Trimming pared 3 bases from V and 5 bases from J, leaving 16 bases between. Germline CDR1 reads LNHDA; CDR2 reads SQIVND (reference sequence). This CDR3 spans 16 amino acids. The full variable domain, completed using reference TRBV19 and TRBJ2-2, is DGGITQSPKYLFRKEGQNVTLSCEQNLNHDAMYWYRQDPGQGLRLIYYSQIVNDFQKGDIAEGYSVSREKKESFPLTVTSAQKNPTAFYLCASSIQGAVGTGELFFGEGSRLTVL.

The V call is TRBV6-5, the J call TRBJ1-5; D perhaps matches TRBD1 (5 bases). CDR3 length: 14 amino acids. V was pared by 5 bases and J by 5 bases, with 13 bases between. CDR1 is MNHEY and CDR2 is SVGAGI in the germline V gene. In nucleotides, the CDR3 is TGTGCCAGCAGTCCCCGGGGGAGGCATCAGCCCCAGCATTTT. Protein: CASSPRGRHQPQHF.

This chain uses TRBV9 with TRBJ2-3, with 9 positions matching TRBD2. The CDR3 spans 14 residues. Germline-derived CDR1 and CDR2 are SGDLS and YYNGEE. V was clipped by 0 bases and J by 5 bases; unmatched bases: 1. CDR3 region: CASSVDSGRDTQYF. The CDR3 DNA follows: TGTGCCAGCAGCGTAGATAGCGGGAGAGATACGCAGTATTTT.

The CDR3: CASSDRTDLNYGYTF. CDR3 nucleotide sequence: TGTGCCAGCAGCGACCGGACAGATCTTAACTATGGCTACACCTTC. This chain uses TRBV9 with TRBJ1-2; the D gene is possibly TRBD1 (6 bases). The CDR3 loop spans 15 amino acids. CDR1 and CDR2 (germline): SGDLS, YYNGEE. V was trimmed by 3 bases and J by 1 base, leaving 13 bases between them.

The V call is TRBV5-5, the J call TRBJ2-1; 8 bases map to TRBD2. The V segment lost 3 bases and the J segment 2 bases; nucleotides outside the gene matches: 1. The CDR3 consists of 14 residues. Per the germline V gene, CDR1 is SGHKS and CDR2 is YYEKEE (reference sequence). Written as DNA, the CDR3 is TGTGCCAGCAGCTCGGGGGGGCCCTACAATGAGCAGTTCTTC. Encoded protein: CASSSGGPYNEQFF.

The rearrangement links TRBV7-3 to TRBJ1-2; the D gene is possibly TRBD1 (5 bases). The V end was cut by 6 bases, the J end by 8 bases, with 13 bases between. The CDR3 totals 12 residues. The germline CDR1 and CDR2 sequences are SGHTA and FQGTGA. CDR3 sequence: CASSFPGLGYTF. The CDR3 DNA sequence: TGTGCCAGCAGTTTCCCAGGGCTGGGCTACACCTTC.